A single sample is the source of the 20 T cell receptor beta chains below, sequenced in a study of patients and donors after allogeneic stem cell transplantation. In TCRdb, the RT-PCR reads were re-called with MiXCR into one record per CDR3 protein. In the table there are around 23,000 distinct CDR3 sequences, about 30% of which are singletons. The sample taken for sequencing was blood, either unsorted or a sorted T cell fraction (not recorded which). These receptor sequences come from a human donor who was either an allogeneic HSCT recipient or a stem cell or donor lymphocyte infusion donor (not recorded which). It is not recorded whose cells these are; they may come from a transplant donor.

The chain uses TRBV4-3 and TRBJ2-3, with D perhaps given as TRBD1 or TRBD2 (5 bases each). This CDR3 region has 14 residues. Trimming pared 0 bases from V and 5 bases from J, leaving 9 bases between. Germline CDR1 and CDR2: LGHNA and YSLEER. The CDR3 DNA reads as TGCGCCAGCAGCCAAGAAATGGGGGAAGATACGCAGTATTTT. It encodes CASSQEMGEDTQYF.

This clonotype appeared many times. V usage is TRBV15 and J usage is TRBJ2-5; the D gene is possibly TRBD1 (5 bases). V lost 3 bases and J 5 bases, leaving 13 bases between the germline ends. This CDR3 is built from 14 residues. Germline CDR1 LNHNV, CDR2 YYDKDF (reference sequence). The CDR3 region is CATSSPREFETQYF. CDR3 nucleotides: TGTGCCACCAGCAGTCCCAGGGAATTCGAGACCCAGTACTTC.

In its sample, this clonotype is medium-sized. The V and J genes are TRBV5-4 and TRBJ1-1; D possibly corresponds to TRBD1 (5 bases). The CDR3 covers 15 residues. V shed 4 bases and J shed 5 bases, with 18 bases lying between them. Germline V CDR1 and CDR2: SGHNT, YYREEE (reference sequence). Here the CDR3 reads CASSPQRGRETEAFF. For the CDR3, the DNA is TGTGCCAGCAGCCCCCAACGGGGCAGGGAAACTGAAGCTTTCTTT.

This rearrangement joins TRBV25-1 to TRBJ2-7, with D perhaps being TRBD1 or TRBD2 (5 bases each). CDR1 is MGHDK and CDR2 is SYGVNS in the germline V gene. The CDR3 covers 17 residues. V lost 3 bases to trimming and J lost 3 bases, with 21 bases between them. The chain's CDR3 is CASSEGVGELGSYEQYF. The CDR3 DNA reads TGTGCCAGCAGTGAGGGGGTTGGGGAGCTGGGGAGCTACGAGCAGTACTTC.

This clonotype was observed a handful of times. J is TRBJ2-3 and V is TRBV7-9; D uncertain. Germline assignment: CDR1 SEHNR and CDR2 FQNEAQ (reference sequence). V was pared by 5 bases and J by 6 bases, with 9 bases between. CDR3 size: 12 residues. In nucleotides, the CDR3 is TGTGCCAGCAGCCTATGGTGGGATACGCAGTATTTT. It encodes CASSLWWDTQYF.

The chain couples TRBV9 to TRBJ1-1; 9 nucleotides match TRBD1. The length of the CDR3 is 16 residues. Germline lookup yields CDR1 SGDLS and CDR2 YYNGEE. Trimming removed 3 bases from V and 1 base from J; junction bases left unmatched: 7. The CDR3 coding sequence is TGTGCCAGCAGCGCGATGGGACAGGGTGGGAACACTGAAGCTTTCTTT. This sequence encodes CASSAMGQGGNTEAFF.

This chain connects TRBV4-2 to TRBJ1-2, with TRBD1 as a possible D gene (6 bases). This CDR3 contains 13 residues. With 0 bases removed from V and 6 bases from J, the gap between germline ends came to 8 bases. Germline V gene data show CDR1 as LGHNA and CDR2 as YNFKEQ. The CDR3 loop reads CASSQDQGNGYTF. The CDR3 nucleotides read TGTGCCAGCAGCCAAGACCAGGGGAATGGCTACACCTTC.

This clonotype has more than one count but fewer than ten. V is TRBV7-2 and J is TRBJ2-5, with D unclear. This CDR3 is 12 amino acids long. V was clipped by 1 base and J by 0 bases, with 0 bases between them. Germline V gene data show CDR1 as SGHTA and CDR2 as FQGNSA. CDR3 sequence (DNA): TGTGCCAGCAGCTTAGACCAAGAGACCCAGTACTTC. Translating gives CASSLDQETQYF.

The chain uses TRBV9 and TRBJ2-3; D is unclear. V lost 0 bases, J lost 5 bases, and 7 bases lay in between. Germline assignment: CDR1 SGDLS and CDR2 YYNGEE. This CDR3 has 13 residues. CDR3 protein: CASSVAIEDTQYF. CDR3 sequence (DNA): TGTGCCAGCAGCGTAGCGATTGAAGATACGCAGTATTTT.

This clonotype was observed a few times. The chain couples TRBV20-1 to TRBJ1-6; 7 nucleotides agree with TRBD1. The CDR3 spans 17 residues. CDR1 and CDR2 from the germline V gene are DFQATT and SNEGSKA (reference sequence). V lost 4 bases, J lost 0 bases, and 9 bases stayed unmatched. This chain's CDR3 is CSAINRGGPSYNSPLHF. CDR3 DNA sequence: TGCAGTGCTATCAACAGGGGAGGCCCCTCCTATAATTCACCCCTCCACTTT.

There are many counts of this clonotype. The V and J genes are TRBV29-1 and TRBJ1-5; D is undetermined. This CDR3 has 13 amino acids. The V gene lost 4 bases and the J gene lost 2 bases, with 9 bases spanning the gap. Germline V gene lookup returns CDR1 SQVTM and CDR2 ANQGSEA. The CDR3 coding sequence is TGCAGCGTTGTTCTTGCGGGCAATCAGCCCCAGCATTTT. It yields the protein CSVVLAGNQPQHF.

The chain is built from TRBV20-1 and TRBJ2-7, with TRBD1 matching over 12 bases. CDR1 is DFQATT and CDR2 is SNEGSKA in the germline V gene (reference sequence). There are 12 residues in the CDR3. Trimming cost V 6 bases and J 6 bases; bases outside gene matches: 3. The CDR3 loop is CSAGDRGREQYF. The CDR3 DNA follows: TGCAGTGCCGGGGACAGGGGGCGCGAGCAGTACTTC.

The V call is TRBV9, the J call TRBJ2-7, with TRBD1 matching 10 bases. V gave up 4 bases and J gave up 4 bases; unmatched junction bases: 5. The CDR3 loop spans 14 amino acids. Germline V gives CDR1 SGDLS, CDR2 YYNGEE. The CDR3 region has the DNA TGTGCCAGCAGCCTGACAGGGGGCGGGTACGAGCAGTACTTC. It translates to CASSLTGGGYEQYF.

This clonotype turned up a few times. This chain connects TRBV15 to TRBJ1-1; 8 bases map to TRBD1. The CDR3 consists of 16 residues. Trimming at V came to 3 bases and at J to 4 bases, leaving 10 bases not matched to a gene. The germline gives CDR1 LNHNV, CDR2 YYDKDF (reference sequence). CDR3 loop: CATSRWTGKVVTEAFF. CDR3 coding DNA: TGTGCCACCAGCAGGTGGACAGGGAAAGTGGTCACTGAAGCTTTCTTT.

This clonotype was counted only a few times. The chain combines TRBV4-3 with TRBJ1-5; a possible D gene is TRBD1 (6 bases). The germline V gene encodes CDR1 LGHNA and CDR2 YSLEER. The CDR3 loop spans 16 amino acids. V lost 2 bases to trimming and J lost 5 bases, with 16 bases between them. For the CDR3, the DNA is TGCGCCAGCAGCCAACACCTCGGAAGGGGGGATCAGCCCCAGCATTTT. This sequence encodes CASSQHLGRGDQPQHF.

This clonotype was picked up many times. The J gene is TRBJ2-5, the V gene TRBV29-1; either TRBD1 or TRBD2 may fit D (5 bases each). This CDR3 region has 15 residues. The germline gives CDR1 SQVTM, CDR2 ANQGSEA. The V and J ends lost 3 bases and 2 bases respectively, with 16 bases between them. This CDR3 reads CSVDVGDQPQETQYF. The CDR3 region has the DNA TGCAGCGTTGATGTGGGGGACCAGCCACAAGAGACCCAGTACTTC.

The chain combines TRBV20-1 with TRBJ1-5; D is unclear. Trimming took off 0 bases at V and 3 bases at J, with 15 bases between the two ends. CDR1 is DFQATT and CDR2 is SNEGSKA in the germline V gene (reference sequence). There are 16 residues in the CDR3. CDR3 loop: CSARDKKGRVNQPQHF. The CDR3 coding sequence is TGCAGTGCTAGAGATAAGAAGGGAAGGGTCAATCAGCCCCAGCATTTT.

The CDR3 DNA follows: TGCAGTGCCGACCCAGGGGCATATGGAAACACCATATATTTT. Translated, it gives CSADPGAYGNTIYF. V gene TRBV20-1 combines with J gene TRBJ1-3; a weak D match, TRBD1 (6 bases). Germline V gives CDR1 DFQATT, CDR2 SNEGSKA (reference sequence). There are 14 residues in the CDR3. Trimming removed 6 bases at V and 3 bases at J, with 15 bases between.

The chain has TRBV5-1 and TRBJ1-1; D gene ambiguous. Germline lookup yields CDR1 SGHRS and CDR2 YFSETQ. Trimming removed 2 bases from V and 0 bases from J, with 8 bases in between. This CDR3 comprises 14 residues. The CDR3, as DNA: TGCGCCAGCAGCTTTCGGGCCTTGAACACTGAAGCTTTCTTT. This translates into CASSFRALNTEAFF.

This clonotype turned up a few times. The chain employs TRBV15 and TRBJ1-1, with 7 bases matching TRBD1. Germline CDR1 is LNHNV and CDR2 is YYDKDF (reference sequence). There are 14 residues in the CDR3. V trimming: 7 bases; J trimming: 1 base; junction bases outside the gene matches: 6. The CDR3 protein is CATTLQGTNTEAFF. The CDR3 DNA reads TGTGCCACCACCCTACAGGGGACGAACACTGAAGCTTTCTTT. Complete variable domain (other parts from reference TRBV15 and TRBJ1-1): DAMVIQNPRYQVTQFGKPVTLSCSQTLNHNVMYWYQQKSSQAPKLLFHYYDKDFNNEADTPDNFQSRRPNTSFCFLDIRSPGLGDTAMYLCATTLQGTNTEAFFGQGTRLTVV.